The rows below give T cell receptor beta chains drawn from one sample of a study of T-cell memory formation after mild COVID-19. TCRdb independently ran MiXCR on the 5' RACE reads; one entry per CDR3 protein. The table includes about 320,000 distinct CDR3 sequences, 13% to 15% detected once. The sequenced sample consisted of PBMCs or a T cell subset sorted from them (not recorded which). The source is a man younger than 35 who had mild COVID-19 (a few samples of this study predate the infection). Cell type and time point are not known. CDR3s leave out the opening cysteine and the closing phenylalanine or tryptophan. Part of the rows lack a size; the others show once, few, many or a class for expanded clones.

>few|TRBV5-8|TRBJ1-1
ASSFWGGTEAF
>few|TRBV18|TRBJ1-6
ASSPGLDSPLH
>few|TRBV5-1|TRBJ2-3
ASCLLSPRDTQY
>few|TRBV7-2|TRBJ2-7
ASSFDSQSSYEQY
>NA|TRBV18|TRBJ2-7
ASSLGGGNEQY
>NA|TRBV7-2|TRBJ2-5
ASSLGRRERETQY
>few|TRBV5-6|TRBJ1-6
ASVGQGSSPLH
>few|TRBV7-2|TRBJ1-2
ASSVDSNDYGYT
>once|TRBV7-2|TRBJ2-3
ASSSVGGSTDTQY
>few|TRBV14|TRBJ1-1
ASSLLGGKNTEAF
>few|TRBV5-1|TRBJ1-6
ASSGGWDNSPLH
>few|TRBV7-8|TRBJ2-6
ASSLRSQAGANVLT
>many|TRBV5-1|TRBJ2-5
ASSPGQETQY
>many|TRBV6-6|TRBJ2-1
ASSYSSWRGVYNEQF
>few|TRBV6-5|TRBJ2-7
ASSLRRQVRTYEQY
>NA|TRBV6-5|TRBJ2-3
ASRTPGSTDTQY
>NA|TRBV18|TRBJ1-5
ASSLRTGNQPQH
>NA|TRBV3-1|TRBJ1-1
ASSQDVSEAF
>many|TRBV12-3/TRBV12-4|TRBJ2-3
ASSWADTQY
>few|TRBV29-1|TRBJ2-5
SVSVWEETQY
>NA|TRBV18|TRBJ2-1
ASSRTTNPEQF
>few|TRBV3-1|TRBJ2-3
ASSQDLASGAYTQY
>few|TRBV10-3|TRBJ2-2
AITGQGSRTGELF